This record looks at one TCR beta chain sequence and its context. The deep-level immunoSEQ assay was used. Sorted-subset replicate PCR reactions were performed with around 210 ng DNA, corresponding to tens of thousands of T cell genomes. TCRdb keeps only in-frame clones here, not all; method: immunoSEQ multiplex PCR. This table has roughly 1 million clones, about 77% appearing once. These data come from a study of shared clonotypes between healthy human individuals. Study-level information: CD4 naive cells filled three plates per donor, CD4 memory three, CD8 naive two and CD8 memory one.

CDR3 size: 13 residues. Germline V lookup: CDR1 SNHLY, CDR2 FYNNEI. V was cut by 6 bases and J by 3 bases, with 9 bases left in between. Sequenced input: memory CD4+ T cells sorted from blood. Subset in this sample: CD45RA-negative fraction. V gene TRBV2 combines with J gene TRBJ1-5; D possibly corresponds to TRBD1 (6 bases). This clonotype originated in a man aged 18 to 29 in good health. The DNA for the CDR3 is TGTGCCAGCAGCGGACAGTACAATCAGCCCCAGCATTTT. It yields the protein CASSGQYNQPQHF.